The 32 T cell receptor beta chains in this list originate from one sample, sequenced in a study of cytomegalovirus exposure and HLA in healthy donors. PCR primers comprised 60 Vbeta and 13 Jbeta primers. Repertoires were generated with immunoSEQ multiplex PCR, while TCRdb's copy carries only in-frame clones and drops some. Of 150,000 to 200,000 clones listed, just under 80% are singletons. Sample: PBMCs. The receptors were gathered from a woman under 40 in good health and CMV-seronegative.

This clone was seen a few times. The J gene is TRBJ2-1, the V gene TRBV7-2; 11 positions match TRBD2. Per the germline V gene, CDR1 is SGHTA and CDR2 is FQGNSA. The CDR3 is 16 amino acids. The V segment lost 1 base and the J segment 7 bases; nucleotides outside the gene matches: 6. In DNA form, the CDR3 reads TGTGCCAGCAGCTTAGTTAGCGGGGGGGCGAGGAATGAGCAGTTCTTC. Its translation is CASSLVSGGARNEQFF. The full variable domain, completed using reference TRBV7-2 and TRBJ2-1, is GAGVSQSPSNKVTEKGKDVELRCDPISGHTALYWYRQSLGQGLEFLIYFQGNSAPDKSGLPSDRFSAERTGGSVSTLTIQRTQQEDSAVYLCASSLVSGGARNEQFFGPGTRLTVL.

This clone was detected only a few times. The rearrangement links TRBV7-6 to TRBJ2-5; no reliable D call. There are 14 residues in the CDR3. From germline, CDR1 is SGHVS and CDR2 FNYEAQ. V was cut by 1 base and J by 3 bases, with 9 bases left in between. The CDR3, as DNA: TGTGCCAGCAGCTTAGGTTGGCTGGAAGAGACCCAGTACTTC. It translates to CASSLGWLEETQYF.

The J gene is TRBJ1-3, the V gene TRBV6-1; tentative D call: TRBD1 (5 bases). The V and J ends lost 4 bases and 3 bases respectively, with 10 bases between them. The germline V gene has CDR1 MNHNS and CDR2 SASEGT. There are 14 residues in the CDR3. This CDR3 is CASSVQVRGNTIYF. Here the CDR3 DNA reads TGTGCCAGCAGTGTACAGGTTCGTGGAAACACCATATATTTT.

The chain carries TRBV7-6 and TRBJ2-1, with 9 positions matching TRBD2. The CDR3 extends over 15 amino acids. Germline lookup yields CDR1 SGHVS and CDR2 FNYEAQ. The junction had 8 bases not matched to a gene; V was cut back by 2 bases and J by 9 bases. The CDR3: CASSLTAGGPFEQFF. The CDR3 DNA reads TGTGCCAGCAGCTTAACGGCGGGGGGGCCCTTTGAGCAGTTCTTC.

The J gene is TRBJ1-2, the V gene TRBV12-5, with TRBD1 matching 12 bases. The germline gives CDR1 LGHNT, CDR2 FRNRAP. Trimming took 2 bases from V and 3 from J; bases not matched to a gene: 4. The CDR3 sequence is 16 residues long. CDR3 residues: CASGLWDRGPYYGYTF. DNA for the CDR3: TGTGCTAGTGGTTTGTGGGACAGGGGGCCCTACTATGGCTACACCTTC.

V usage is TRBV5-3 and J usage is TRBJ2-7; the D gene is possibly TRBD2 (6 bases). TRBV5-3 is flagged as an ORF with uncertain function. The CDR3 extends over 14 amino acids. V lost 3 bases and J lost 10, with 20 bases in between. The CDR3 nucleotides read TGTGCCAGAAGCTCAAGTCCAGGGCGGGGCGAACAGTACTTC. It yields the protein CARSSSPGRGEQYF.

The rearrangement joins TRBV6-1 to TRBJ2-7; 8 bases fit TRBD2. The CDR3 has 13 amino acids. V dropped 5 bases and J dropped 4; count of bases not matched to a gene: 4. Germline V gene sequence: CDR1 MNHNS, CDR2 SASEGT. The CDR3 DNA reads as TGTGCCAGCAGTAAAGGACTAGCTTACGAGCAGTACTTC. Its protein product is CASSKGLAYEQYF.

The CDR3: CATRLRGYNSPLHF. CDR3 DNA: TGTGCCACCAGGCTTCGGGGATATAATTCACCCCTCCACTTT. This chain links TRBV15 with TRBJ1-6; D unclear. The CDR3 length is 14 residues. V shed 6 bases and J shed 4 bases, with 10 bases lying between them. Germline CDR1 reads LNHNV; CDR2 reads YYDKDF (reference sequence).

This rearrangement joins TRBV9 to TRBJ1-6, with TRBD1 as a possible D gene (6 bases). The germline V gene has CDR1 SGDLS and CDR2 YYNGEE. There are 13 residues in the CDR3. Trimming stripped 5 bases from V and 10 bases from J, with 13 bases between. For the CDR3, the DNA is TGTGCCAGCAGTCCTAGTACAGGGTCACCCCTCCACTTT. Protein product: CASSPSTGSPLHF.

The chain employs TRBV27 and TRBJ1-2, with 9 positions matching TRBD1. In germline, CDR1 is MNHEY, CDR2 SMNVEV (reference sequence). Germline trimming cut 5 bases from V and 8 bases from J; bases unmatched to any gene: 12. This CDR3 is 15 amino acids long. The CDR3 coding sequence is TGTGCCAGCAGTACCCGGACAGGGGTTGGGCTCGGCTACACCTTC. Its protein product is CASSTRTGVGLGYTF.

The chain uses TRBV27 and TRBJ1-2; 7 nucleotides line up with TRBD1. The CDR3 totals 15 residues. Germline V gene sequence: CDR1 MNHEY, CDR2 SMNVEV (reference sequence). V lost 6 bases, J lost 1 base, and 8 bases stayed unmatched. The CDR3 bases are TGTGCCAGCAGACGAGGGACAGCCGGTAACTATGGCTACACCTTC. It specifies CASRRGTAGNYGYTF.

This clone occurred a few times. The CDR3 protein is CASSLEAGELDTQYF. The CDR3 DNA is TGCGCCAGCAGCTTGGAGGCGGGGGAGCTAGATACGCAGTATTTT. The rearrangement links TRBV5-1 to TRBJ2-3; TRBD2 aligns across 7 bases. The V gene's germline CDR1 is SGHRS and CDR2 YFSETQ. The CDR3 covers 15 residues. After removal of 0 bases from V and 5 bases from J, the junction contained 6 bases not matched to a gene.

The V call is TRBV5-1, the J call TRBJ1-1, with D perhaps matching TRBD1 (6 bases). Germline-derived CDR1 and CDR2 are SGHRS and YFSETQ. This CDR3 spans 14 amino acids. Trimming removed 10 bases from V and 6 bases from J, with 22 bases in between. The CDR3 here is CAVRKGVSSPEAFF. The CDR3 DNA follows: TGCGCCGTGAGAAAGGGGGTCTCAAGCCCTGAAGCTTTCTTT.

This clone was picked up a small number of times. This chain links TRBV25-1 with TRBJ2-7; TRBD1 matches at 10 bases. The CDR3 loop spans 15 amino acids. Trimming took 2 bases from V and 5 from J; bases not matched to a gene: 6. The germline V gene has CDR1 MGHDK and CDR2 SYGVNS. CDR3 protein: CASSEPGTGDHEQYF. CDR3 DNA sequence: TGTGCCAGCAGTGAACCCGGGACAGGGGACCACGAGCAGTACTTC.

The chain has TRBV30 and TRBJ2-2; D gene unclear. The CDR3 is 15 amino acids. Trimming took off 3 bases at V and 8 bases at J, with 19 bases between the two ends. Germline CDR1 and CDR2: GTSNPN and SVGIG (reference sequence). The CDR3 protein is CAWSFHPQAWGELFF. CDR3 nucleotide sequence: TGTGCCTGGAGCTTTCACCCTCAAGCGTGGGGGGAGCTGTTTTTT.

This clone was seen just once. V gene TRBV7-6 combines with J gene TRBJ2-1; 9 nucleotides agree with TRBD1. CDR3 length: 16 residues. V lost 1 base and J lost 9; bases outside the gene matches: 10. Germline V CDR1 and CDR2: SGHVS, FNYEAQ. The CDR3 region has the DNA TGTGCCAGCAGCTTAGGGGGCGGGGACAGGGTTGCTGAGCAGTTCTTC. It encodes CASSLGGGDRVAEQFF.

V usage is TRBV28 and J usage is TRBJ1-2, with D possibly TRBD1 on 5 matching bases. The V and J ends lost 5 bases and 0 bases respectively, with 16 bases between them. Germline V gives CDR1 MDHEN, CDR2 SYDVKM. The CDR3 is 16 amino acids. The CDR3 DNA reads as TGTGCCAGCAGTAGTGGGGCAGGCCGGTCTAACTATGGCTACACCTTC. It codes for CASSSGAGRSNYGYTF.

This rearrangement joins TRBV29-1 to TRBJ2-2; 7 bases align to TRBD2. V shed 4 bases, J shed 6 bases, and the junction held 8 bases outside the gene matches. The CDR3 covers 14 residues. Germline CDR1 reads SQVTM; CDR2 reads ANQGSEA. DNA of the CDR3: TGCAGCGTTGGAATCGGGGGGACTGCCGGGGAGCTGTTTTTT. Its protein is CSVGIGGTAGELFF.

The chain uses TRBV6-6 and TRBJ1-1; TRBD1 matches 7 bases. Germline V gene lookup returns CDR1 MNHNY and CDR2 SVGAGI (reference sequence). CDR3 length equals 11 residues. V trimming: 9 bases; J trimming: 4 bases; junction bases outside the gene matches: 2. The CDR3 loop is CASGTVTEAFF. The CDR3 region has the DNA TGTGCCAGTGGGACAGTCACTGAAGCTTTCTTT.

The rearrangement links TRBV29-1 to TRBJ1-2; 11 bases match TRBD1. J lost 4 bases, V lost 5 bases, and 3 bases had no gene match. Germline V gene data show CDR1 as SQVTM and CDR2 as ANQGSEA. This CDR3 spans 13 amino acids. In nucleotides, the CDR3 is TGCAGCGTTACCGGGACAGGGGGCTATGGCTACACCTTC. Residues: CSVTGTGGYGYTF.

This clone was seen a handful of times. The chain joins TRBV19 to TRBJ2-2, with D possibly TRBD2 on 7 matching bases. V was trimmed by 5 bases and J by 6 bases, leaving 19 bases between them. CDR1 and CDR2 from the germline V gene are LNHDA and SQIVND (reference sequence). The length of the CDR3 is 16 residues. The CDR3 region has the DNA TGTGCCAGTAGTTCACGGACTAGGGGGGTTTCCGGGGAGCTGTTTTTT. Amino acids: CASSSRTRGVSGELFF.

CDR3 amino acids: CASSFPGTENEKLFF. CDR3 bases: TGTGCCAGCAGCTTCCCCGGGACAGAAAATGAAAAACTGTTTTTT. The chain combines TRBV5-6 with TRBJ1-4, with 7 bases identical to TRBD1. Germline CDR1 reads SGHDT; CDR2 reads YYEEEE. This CDR3 region has 15 residues. With V trimmed by 2 bases and J by 5 bases, 6 bases remained unmatched.

This clone was detected once. J is TRBJ2-7 and V is TRBV11-3; D may be TRBD2 (9 bases). This CDR3 has 16 amino acids. The germline gives CDR1 SGHNT, CDR2 YENEEA. V lost 5 bases to trimming and J lost 3 bases, with 20 bases between them. The CDR3 bases are TGTGCCAGCAGCCAGGGGGCCCAGCGGGGGGTCTACGAGCAGTACTTC. This codes for CASSQGAQRGVYEQYF.

This clone was seen a handful of times. The V gene is TRBV19, the J gene TRBJ1-1; 7 bases are shared with TRBD1. There are 17 residues in the CDR3. After removal of 6 bases from V and 1 base from J, the junction contained 14 bases not matched to a gene. CDR1 is LNHDA and CDR2 is SQIVND in the germline V gene (reference sequence). The CDR3 spells CASRPDRAGKKNTEAFF. The CDR3 DNA is TGTGCCAGTAGGCCAGACAGGGCAGGCAAGAAGAACACTGAAGCTTTCTTT. Drawing the rest from reference TRBV19 and TRBJ1-1, the complete variable domain is DGGITQSPKYLFRKEGQNVTLSCEQNLNHDAMYWYRQDPGQGLRLIYYSQIVNDFQKGDIAEGYSVSREKKESFPLTVTSAQKNPTAFYLCASRPDRAGKKNTEAFFGQGTRLTVV.

The chain is built from TRBV25-1 and TRBJ2-7; D is perhaps TRBD2 (7 bases). Per germline, CDR1 MGHDK and CDR2 SYGVNS. V was cut by 4 bases and J by 0 bases, with 13 bases left in between. This CDR3 comprises 15 residues. CDR3 nucleotide sequence: TGTGCCAGCAGTGTGGCGGGGGCCTACTCCTACGAGCAGTACTTC. Translation: CASSVAGAYSYEQYF.

V usage is TRBV5-4 and J usage is TRBJ1-2, with 8 bases lining up with TRBD1. CDR3 length equals 13 residues. After removal of 4 bases from V and 6 bases from J, the junction contained 5 bases not matched to a gene. The germline V gene encodes CDR1 SGHNT and CDR2 YYREEE (reference sequence). In nucleotides, the CDR3 is TGTGCCAGCAGCCCGGACAGGGATCATGGCTACACCTTC. This codes for CASSPDRDHGYTF.

V and J are TRBV29-1 and TRBJ2-1, with D possibly TRBD2 on 5 matching bases. Trimming left V 4 bases short and J 2 bases short, with 9 bases between. The CDR3 loop spans 13 amino acids. CDR1 is SQVTM and CDR2 is ANQGSEA in the germline V gene. Here the CDR3 DNA reads TGCAGCGTTGGTCCGGGGACCTACAATGAGCAGTTCTTC. Translating it yields CSVGPGTYNEQFF.

The V call is TRBV5-6, the J call TRBJ1-2, with 7 bases matching TRBD1. The CDR3 has 14 residues. V shed 3 bases and J 6 bases; nucleotides not matched to a gene: 8. Germline CDR1 and CDR2: SGHDT and YYEEEE. The CDR3 sequence: CASSSETGFDGYTF. The CDR3 DNA follows: TGTGCCAGCAGCTCAGAGACAGGGTTCGATGGCTACACCTTC.

The genes are TRBV18 and TRBJ1-1, with D unresolved. Per the germline V gene, CDR1 is KGHSH and CDR2 is LQKENI. Deletions cut 4 bases from V and 1 base from J, with 10 bases between. This CDR3 has 14 amino acids. CDR3 DNA: TGTGCCAGCTCACAGAAACAGAGGAACACTGAAGCTTTCTTT. This encodes CASSQKQRNTEAFF.

This chain uses TRBV29-1 with TRBJ2-3; perhaps TRBD2 as D (6 bases). Germline V gene lookup returns CDR1 SQVTM and CDR2 ANQGSEA. This CDR3 comprises 13 residues. V lost 7 bases and J lost 3, with 14 bases in between. CDR3 region: CSGGAGRTDTQYF. In nucleotides, the CDR3 is TGCAGCGGAGGAGCAGGGAGGACAGATACGCAGTATTTT.

This clone is a singleton in its sample. The CDR3 DNA sequence: TGTGCCAGCGGGTGGGGGGGAATCTACGAGCAGTACTTC. Its translation: CASGWGGIYEQYF. The chain employs TRBV6-5 and TRBJ2-7, with 7 bases lining up with TRBD2. This CDR3 comprises 13 residues. V lost 8 bases and J lost 3; bases outside the gene matches: 7. The V gene's germline CDR1 is MNHEY and CDR2 SVGAGI.

This clone was counted once. The chain is built from TRBV7-9 and TRBJ2-6; TRBD1 matches 7 bases. The CDR3 has 16 amino acids. V was pared by 8 bases and J by 0 bases, with 7 bases of the junction left unmatched. CDR1 and CDR2 (germline): SEHNR, FQNEAQ (reference sequence). The CDR3 region is CASRRDSFSGANVLTF. Here the CDR3 DNA reads TGTGCCAGCCGCCGGGACAGCTTCTCTGGGGCCAACGTCCTGACTTTC.